These 14 T cell receptor beta chains were all obtained from the same sample, sequenced in a study of blood T cells in healthy people across ages. Alongside a J-beta primer mix, a sample-barcoded 5' primer served in a second PCR lasting roughly 6 to 11 cycles. TCRdb passed the 5' RACE reads through MiXCR, listing each CDR3 protein once. The table lists 980,000 or so distinct CDR3 sequences, 48% of them singletons. Sample: blood. Source of these receptors: a man aged 30 to 39 in good health.

The CDR3 region is CASSVSRAYNEQFF. The CDR3 DNA follows: TGTGCCAGCAGCGTTTCCAGGGCCTACAATGAGCAGTTCTTC. This sequence joins TRBV9 and TRBJ2-1; maybe TRBD1 (5 bases). CDR1 SGDLS and CDR2 YYNGEE come from the germline V gene. The CDR3 covers 14 residues. Trimming stripped 2 bases from V and 2 bases from J, with 8 bases between.

CDR3 loop: CASSLVGQDEKLFF. The CDR3 bases are TGCGCCAGCAGCTTGGTGGGACAGGATGAAAAACTGTTTTTT. V usage is TRBV5-1 and J usage is TRBJ1-4, with 8 bases aligning to TRBD1. The V segment lost 0 bases and the J segment 6 bases; nucleotides outside the gene matches: 1. The CDR3 runs to 14 residues. Germline CDR1 is SGHRS and CDR2 is YFSETQ. The whole variable domain, filled in from reference TRBV5-1 and TRBJ1-4, reads KAGVTQTPRYLIKTRGQQVTLSCSPISGHRSVSWYQQTPGQGLQFLFEYFSETQRNKGNFPGRFSGRQFSNSRSEMNVSTLELGDSALYLCASSLVGQDEKLFFGSGTQLSVL.

This clonotype has more than one count but fewer than ten. CDR3 nucleotides: TGCAGCGCCGTGGATGATTTAGCTGAAGCTTTCTTT. Amino acids: CSAVDDLAEAFF. The J gene is TRBJ1-1, the V gene TRBV29-1; D remains unclear. The V gene lost 7 bases and the J gene lost 6 bases, with 15 bases spanning the gap. The CDR3 runs to 12 residues. CDR1 is SQVTM and CDR2 is ANQGSEA in the germline V gene.

This clonotype was detected only a few times. This chain links TRBV20-1 with TRBJ2-7; the D gene could be TRBD1 or TRBD2 (6 bases each). The CDR3 has 13 residues. The V end lost 3 bases, the J end lost 0 bases, and 9 bases lay between the germline ends. The germline gives CDR1 DFQATT, CDR2 SNEGSKA (reference sequence). Here the CDR3 reads CSASGGHSYEQYF. The CDR3 DNA follows: TGCAGTGCTAGCGGGGGCCACTCCTACGAGCAGTACTTC.

The chain is built from TRBV28 and TRBJ2-7, with TRBD1 as a possible D gene (5 bases). The V gene's germline CDR1 is MDHEN and CDR2 SYDVKM. The V end was cut by 5 bases, the J end by 0 bases, with 20 bases between. This CDR3 is built from 17 residues. CDR3 in DNA: TGTGCCAGCAGTGATACCAAGGACATCCTTCGCTCCTACGAGCAGTACTTC. Protein product: CASSDTKDILRSYEQYF.

This clonotype was detected a few times. The chain recombines TRBV12-3 or TRBV12-4 with TRBJ2-1, with D perhaps TRBD2 (7 bases). The CDR3 length is 15 residues. Trimming removed 5 bases from V and 7 bases from J, with 18 bases in between. The DNA of the CDR3 is TGTGCCAGCAGTCCCCCAAGGGGGGGCAGGAATGAGCAGTTCTTC. It codes for CASSPPRGGRNEQFF.

The genes are TRBV15 and TRBJ2-3; the match to TRBD2 covers 13 bases. Germline CDR1 reads LNHNV; CDR2 reads YYDKDF (reference sequence). J gave up 2 bases and V 8 bases, and 7 bases lay outside the gene matches. The CDR3 consists of 16 residues. For the CDR3, the DNA is TGTGCCACCCGATGGACTAGCGGGGGCCTCACAGATACGCAGTATTTT. Encoded protein: CATRWTSGGLTDTQYF. Full variable domain (missing parts from reference TRBV15 and TRBJ2-3): DAMVIQNPRYQVTQFGKPVTLSCSQTLNHNVMYWYQQKSSQAPKLLFHYYDKDFNNEADTPDNFQSRRPNTSFCFLDIRSPGLGDTAMYLCATRWTSGGLTDTQYFGPGTRLTVL.

This clonotype was picked up a small number of times. The chain is built from TRBV27 and TRBJ2-7; D is ambiguous. Deletions cut 5 bases from V and 3 bases from J, with 11 bases between. CDR1 and CDR2 (germline): MNHEY, SMNVEV (reference sequence). CDR3 length: 13 amino acids. The CDR3 loop is CASSIQDGYEQYF. The CDR3 nucleotides are TGTGCCAGCAGTATCCAGGACGGCTACGAGCAGTACTTC.

This clonotype came up a few times. The rearrangement links TRBV24-1 to TRBJ2-5, with TRBD1 matching 9 bases. The germline CDR1 and CDR2 sequences are KGHDR and SFDVKD. The CDR3 contains 15 residues. Trimming cost V 3 bases and J 4 bases; bases outside gene matches: 5. DNA for the CDR3: TGTGCCACCAGTGATACCGGGACAGGGAGAGAGACCCAGTACTTC. This translates into CATSDTGTGRETQYF.

This clonotype has just a few counts. CDR3 sequence (DNA): TGTGCCAGCAGGGCCCAGACACTCAGCAATCAGCCCCAGCATTTT. It codes for CASRAQTLSNQPQHF. The chain recombines TRBV6-5 with TRBJ1-5, with D hard to call. CDR1 is MNHEY and CDR2 is SVGAGI in the germline V gene. The CDR3 has 15 residues. Trimming took 6 bases from V and 1 from J, leaving 13 bases between them.

The V and J genes are TRBV27 and TRBJ2-3; 7 bases are shared with TRBD1. The CDR3 is 13 residues long. Per germline, CDR1 MNHEY and CDR2 SMNVEV (reference sequence). V lost 6 bases, J lost 5 bases, and 5 bases stayed unmatched. The DNA for the CDR3 is TGTGCCAGCAGGGACAGGCCTAGAGATACGCAGTATTTT. It specifies CASRDRPRDTQYF.

This chain joins TRBV13 and TRBJ2-6; D gene unclear. CDR1 PRHDT and CDR2 FYEKMQ come from the germline V gene (reference sequence). This CDR3 spans 14 amino acids. With 0 bases removed from V and 4 bases from J, the gap between germline ends came to 4 bases. The CDR3 DNA is TGTGCCAGCAGCTTAGGGTACGGGGCCAACGTCCTGACTTTC. Protein: CASSLGYGANVLTF.

The table lists this clonotype with a few counts. V gene TRBV29-1 combines with J gene TRBJ2-7; D tentatively fits TRBD1 or TRBD2 (5 bases each). The CDR3 has 13 amino acids. Germline lookup yields CDR1 SQVTM and CDR2 ANQGSEA. Trimming removed 4 bases at V and 5 bases at J, with 15 bases between. For the CDR3, the DNA is TGCAGCGTTGCGGGGCTTCTCCACCACGAGCAGTACTTC. This translates into CSVAGLLHHEQYF.

V is TRBV7-2 and J is TRBJ1-5, with 11 bases matching TRBD1. V shed 1 base, J shed 7 bases, and the junction held 6 bases outside the gene matches. The CDR3 covers 16 residues. Looked up from germline, CDR1 is SGHTA and CDR2 is FQGNSA. Here the CDR3 reads CASSLVQGQGGQPQHF. The CDR3 nucleotides are TGTGCCAGCAGCTTAGTCCAGGGACAGGGGGGACAGCCCCAGCATTTT.